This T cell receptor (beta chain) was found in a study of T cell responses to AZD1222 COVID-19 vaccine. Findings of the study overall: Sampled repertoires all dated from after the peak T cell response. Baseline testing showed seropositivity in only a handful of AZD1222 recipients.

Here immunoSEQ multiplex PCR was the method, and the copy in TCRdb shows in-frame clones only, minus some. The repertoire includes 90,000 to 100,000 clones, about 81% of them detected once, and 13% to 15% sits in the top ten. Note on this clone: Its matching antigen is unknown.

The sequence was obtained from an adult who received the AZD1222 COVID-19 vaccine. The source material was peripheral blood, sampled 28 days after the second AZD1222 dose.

The CDR3 loop reads CASSQDGSPTGRDTIYF. The CDR3, as DNA: TGTGCCAGCAGCCAAGATGGAAGTCCGACAGGGAGGGACACCATATATTTT. This chain uses TRBV3-1 (or the pseudogene TRBV3-2) with TRBJ1-3; TRBD1 agrees at 7 bases. Germline-derived CDR1 and CDR2 are LGHDT and YNNKEL (reference sequence). The junction had 13 bases not matched to a gene; V was cut back by 0 bases and J by 8 bases. This CDR3 is 17 amino acids long.